What follows are 16 T cell receptor beta chains derived from one specimen sequenced in a study of T cells in localized non-small cell lung cancer. TCRdb's copy holds only in-frame clones and misses some; the assay was immunoSEQ multiplex PCR. The sample includes 2,700 or so clones, around 28% of them seen just once. This specimen was normal lung tissue next to the tumor, taken before any cancer treatment. The receptors derive from a woman aged 35 to 70 with stage II squamous cell lung carcinoma.

The chain is built from TRBV11-3 and TRBJ1-2, with D perhaps TRBD1 (6 bases). The CDR3 is 15 residues long. The germline V and J ends were trimmed by 3 bases and 6 bases, with 17 bases remaining between them. The germline V gene encodes CDR1 SGHNT and CDR2 YENEEA. The CDR3 DNA is TGTGCCAGCAGCTTTGGCAGGGGATTTGACAATGGCTACACCTTC. It encodes CASSFGRGFDNGYTF.

This clone was seen a handful of times. This chain joins TRBV6-8 and TRBJ2-2; 10 bases map to TRBD2. Looked up from germline, CDR1 is MNHGY and CDR2 is SAAAGT. V lost 2 bases to trimming and J lost 2 bases; unmatched junction nucleotides: 8. This CDR3 is 18 amino acids long. As DNA, the CDR3 is TGTGCCAGCAGTTACCTTAGCGGGAGGTCTCAAAACACCGGGGAGCTGTTTTTT. It specifies CASSYLSGRSQNTGELFF.

The chain has TRBV29-1 and TRBJ1-1; D is undetermined. Trimming removed 7 bases from V and 5 bases from J, with 17 bases in between. This CDR3 spans 13 amino acids. Germline CDR1 is SQVTM and CDR2 is ANQGSEA. The CDR3: CSAWVPSSTEAFF. CDR3 nucleotide sequence: TGCAGCGCCTGGGTTCCAAGTAGTACTGAAGCTTTCTTT.

This rearrangement joins TRBV15 to TRBJ2-1; 14 positions agree with TRBD2. This CDR3 is 19 amino acids long. Germline CDR1 LNHNV, CDR2 YYDKDF (reference sequence). J was trimmed by 11 bases and V by 1 base; bases with no gene match: 16. CDR3 DNA: TGTGCCACCAGCAGAGTTGTGGGACTAGCGGGAGAAATGAGCAGGCAGCAGTTCTTC. Protein product: CATSRVVGLAGEMSRQQFF.

The table lists this clone with a few counts. V is TRBV30 and J is TRBJ2-7; D gene uncertain. V was clipped by 4 bases and J by 3 bases, with 13 bases between them. Germline CDR1 and CDR2: GTSNPN and SVGIG (reference sequence). The CDR3 runs 13 residues. The CDR3 is CAWTVPNSYEQYF. The CDR3 coding sequence is TGTGCCTGGACCGTCCCGAATAGCTACGAGCAGTACTTC.

This clone is medium-sized within its sample. This rearrangement joins TRBV10-3 to TRBJ2-1; unclear D gene. This CDR3 has 12 residues. The germline gives CDR1 ENHRY, CDR2 SYGVKD. V was clipped by 2 bases and J by 6 bases, with 5 bases between them. The CDR3 region is CAISETSNEQFF. DNA of the CDR3: TGTGCCATCAGTGAGACCAGCAATGAGCAGTTCTTC.

In this sample, this clone turned up a few times. This chain uses TRBV6-8 with TRBJ2-1, with D unresolved. This CDR3 is built from 12 residues. Trimming left V 5 bases short and J 5 bases short, with 7 bases between. The germline gives CDR1 MNHGY, CDR2 SAAAGT. CDR3 bases: TGTGCCAGCAGTCCACGGAACAATGAGCAGTTCTTC. Translating gives CASSPRNNEQFF.

This sequence joins TRBV30 and TRBJ2-7; TRBD2 agrees at 12 bases. Germline V gene data show CDR1 as GTSNPN and CDR2 as SVGIG (reference sequence). CDR3 size: 17 residues. V lost 1 base, J lost 2 bases, and 9 bases stayed unmatched. This CDR3 reads CAWSAPSWTSGTYEQYF. CDR3 nucleotides: TGTGCCTGGAGTGCCCCATCGTGGACTAGCGGGACCTACGAGCAGTACTTC.

This clone was detected a few times. The chain links TRBV7-2 to TRBJ2-7; a weak D match, TRBD1 (5 bases). V was clipped by 2 bases and J by 2 bases, with 7 bases between them. Germline V gene sequence: CDR1 SGHTA, CDR2 FQGNSA. There are 13 residues in the CDR3. DNA for the CDR3: TGTGCCAGCAGCTTAACACAGGCCTACGAGCAGTACTTC. Protein product: CASSLTQAYEQYF.

This clone ranks as medium-sized. This chain joins TRBV6-8 and TRBJ1-5; 8 bases match TRBD1. The germline gives CDR1 MNHGY, CDR2 SAAAGT. CDR3 size: 14 residues. Trimming took 5 bases from V and 5 from J; bases not matched to a gene: 5. In DNA, the CDR3 is TGTGCCAGCAGTGACTGGACAGGGTATCAGCCCCAGCATTTT. It yields the protein CASSDWTGYQPQHF.

This clone was counted only a few times. V gene TRBV9 combines with J gene TRBJ2-2; possibly TRBD2 for D (6 bases). The germline CDR1 and CDR2 sequences are SGDLS and YYNGEE. Trimming removed 5 bases at V and 6 bases at J, with 14 bases between. The CDR3 has 14 residues. CDR3 nucleotides: TGTGCCAGCAGGAGGACACTAGCCCCCGGGGAGCTGTTTTTT. This encodes CASRRTLAPGELFF.

The chain combines TRBV19 with TRBJ1-1; D ambiguous. The V and J ends lost 6 bases and 3 bases respectively, with 17 bases between them. The germline gives CDR1 LNHDA, CDR2 SQIVND (reference sequence). CDR3 length: 15 residues. The CDR3 sequence: CASSLRSRADTEAFF. CDR3 in DNA: TGTGCCAGTAGCCTCCGGAGTAGGGCCGACACTGAAGCTTTCTTT.

This clone appeared a few times. This sequence joins TRBV10-3 and TRBJ1-4; D perhaps matches TRBD1 (5 bases). V was shortened by 0 bases and J by 8 bases, with 10 bases between the two germline ends. The CDR3 loop spans 14 amino acids. Per germline, CDR1 ENHRY and CDR2 SYGVKD. CDR3 DNA: TGTGCCATCAGTGAGTCCGCCAGGGCAGAAAAACTGTTTTTT. As protein: CAISESARAEKLFF.

The gene calls are TRBV11-3 and TRBJ2-1; 9 bases align to TRBD1. The J segment lost 4 bases and the V segment lost 5 bases, leaving 12 bases of the junction unmatched. The CDR3 sequence is 17 residues long. The germline V gene has CDR1 SGHNT and CDR2 YENEEA. The DNA of the CDR3 is TGTGCCAGCAGCCAGCTTAACCCGGGACAGGGTTACAATGAGCAGTTCTTC. Amino acid sequence: CASSQLNPGQGYNEQFF.

This clone showed up just a few times. One junction end disagrees with the germline gene, perhaps due to a read error. The chain employs TRBV11-3 and TRBJ2-7; 7 bases match TRBD2. The CDR3 loop spans 14 amino acids. CDR1 and CDR2 (germline): SGHNT, YENEEA. CDR3 sequence: CASSFRDVGRGGDF. The CDR3, as DNA: TGTGCCAGCAGCTTCCGGGACGTTGGTCGCGGGGGTGACTTC.

The chain has TRBV30 and TRBJ1-4; no reliable D call. Per germline, CDR1 GTSNPN and CDR2 SVGIG (reference sequence). The CDR3 is made up of 13 amino acids. V was trimmed by 1 base and J by 7 bases, leaving 10 bases between them. The CDR3 spells CAWSGMSPEKLFF. The CDR3 nucleotides read TGTGCCTGGAGTGGGATGTCGCCTGAAAAACTGTTTTTT.